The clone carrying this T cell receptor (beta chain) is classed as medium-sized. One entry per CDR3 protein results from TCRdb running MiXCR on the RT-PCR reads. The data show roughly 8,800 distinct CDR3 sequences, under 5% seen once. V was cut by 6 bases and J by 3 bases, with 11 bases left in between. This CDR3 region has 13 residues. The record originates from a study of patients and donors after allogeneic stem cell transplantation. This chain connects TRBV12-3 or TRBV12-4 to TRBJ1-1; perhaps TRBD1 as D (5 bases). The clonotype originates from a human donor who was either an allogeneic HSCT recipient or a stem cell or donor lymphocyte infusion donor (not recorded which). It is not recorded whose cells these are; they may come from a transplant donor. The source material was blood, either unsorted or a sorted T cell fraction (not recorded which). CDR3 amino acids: CASRSRVDTEAFF. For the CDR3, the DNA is TGTGCCAGCAGAAGCAGGGTAGACACTGAAGCTTTCTTT.